This TCR beta chain was recorded in a study of blood T cells in healthy people across ages (dated by TCRdb to between 2014 and 2017). Regarding the study in general: In model experiments, template switching captured roughly one uniquely barcoded TCR beta cDNA molecule for every two T cells. Two additional independent replicas of 1 million unique cDNA reads from the same blood draw were analyzed for two donors (one aged 18 to 29 and one aged 80 or older). Four age groups were formed from the donors: young (average approximately 15 years), middle-aged (just under 40), aged (roughly 58) and long-lived (less than 85). The study measured age-related changes in TCR beta repertoire diversity using deep sequencing normalized with unique cDNA molecular identifiers. Donors of different ages were randomly distributed across sequencing lanes to avoid experimental bias. On the study overall, not on this receptor specifically: The CMV infection status of donors was not known, potentially confounding age-related changes in expanded clonotypes. Total diversity estimates from one million sequenced T cells were considered lower bounds and underestimates. There was a strong correlation between observed TCR beta diversity and the percentage of naive T cells measured by flow cytometry. Observed TCR beta diversity per million T cells fell roughly linearly with age, and a significant reduction was already apparent by age around 40. Bulk unsorted PBMC profiling prevented conclusive comparison of naive and antigen-experienced compartments. Compared with the aged group, the long-lived group had more naive CD4+ T cells, fewer expanded clones and increased TCR diversity, suggesting age selection.

Libraries were constructed by 5' RACE. Instrument used: Illumina HiSeq 2500. A second roughly 6 to 12 cycle PCR used a sample-barcoded 5' primer and a J-beta primer mix. A template-switch 5' adaptor carrying 12 random nucleotides introduced a unique molecular identifier onto each TCR beta cDNA molecule. Each sample yielded at least 2.5 million CDR3-containing paired-end reads. The Mint cDNA synthesis kit, primed by a TRBC-specific oligonucleotide, was used to synthesize first-strand cDNA from all RNA. After uracil-DNA glycosylase treatment, a first 18-cycle PCR used universal primers M1SS and BC2_uni_R on all cDNA. Per the authors' processing: Normalization of each sample was performed by random selection of 1 million high-quality reads, each carrying a distinct molecular identifier. Instead of being binned into consensus sequences, reads that shared molecular identifiers were thrown out. MiTCR, run with a Q25 quality threshold and the strictest error-elimination algorithm, handled CDR3 identification, clonotype clustering and error correction. A nonparametric unseen species model using Euler transformation provided a lower-bound estimate of total TCR beta diversity. The public reads were quality trimmed at Q25 with fastp and then assembled into clones with MiXCR by TCRdb, keeping productive beta chains. Each entry merges the rows of one CDR3 protein and shows their most common DNA and genes. TCRdb, not the original authors, processed these V and J calls. This sample comprises 1.2 million to 1.5 million distinct CDR3 sequences, around 59% of them detected only once. The top ten clonotypes cover over 5% of the sample.

With respect to this clonotype: No cognate antigen has been identified for it. The record has no base qualities; no much larger clone is one base away.

The roughly 39 donors, aged roughly 6 to 95 years, were systemically healthy Caucasian individuals from Russia. Each donor gave 8.5 to 10 milliliters of peripheral blood, collected into EDTA-treated Vacutainer tubes. PBMCs were isolated by Ficoll-Paque density-gradient centrifugation, with at least 6.5 million obtained per sample. Trizol reagent was used to extract total RNA from PBMCs, with at least 5 micrograms per sample. The percentages of naive CD45RAhigh/CD27high T cells were determined by flow cytometry on a PBMC aliquot from every donor. From its cysteine to its phenylalanine, the CDR3 spans 16 amino acids. The retained sequence is limited to the CDR3, 48 bases, with the frame set at the first base. The junction shows trimming of 6 bases on V and 6 bases on J, and the gene matches do not reach 14 bases of it. From the germline V gene, CDR1 is ENHRY and CDR2 is SYGVKD.

This clonotype was obtained from a man between 18 and 35 years old in good health. This sequence uses TRBV10-3 and TRBJ2-3; 8 bases in between match TRBD1. The specimen sequenced was blood. The CDR3 amino acid sequence is: CAISELGTGSSDTQYF. The nucleotide sequence reads as follows: TGTGCCATCAGCGAGCTGGGGACAGGCAGTTCCGATACGCAGTATTTT.